The source of this T cell receptor (beta chain) is a study of technical replicates of blood from a few donors. Only in-frame clones appear in the TCRdb table, and some are missing; sequencing was by immunoSEQ multiplex PCR. The repertoire holds some 89,000 clones, with approximately 94% as singletons. The CDR3 has 16 amino acids. V lost 1 base and J lost 4; bases outside the gene matches: 9. Germline CDR1 LNHDA, CDR2 SQIVND (reference sequence). This receptor was taken from a human donor in good health. Material for sequencing was T cells isolated from PBMCs. The genes are TRBV19 and TRBJ2-5; 7 bases fit TRBD1. The CDR3 sequence is CASSIAVINRGETQYF. In DNA form, the CDR3 reads TGTGCCAGTAGTATAGCCGTTATCAACAGGGGAGAGACCCAGTACTTC.